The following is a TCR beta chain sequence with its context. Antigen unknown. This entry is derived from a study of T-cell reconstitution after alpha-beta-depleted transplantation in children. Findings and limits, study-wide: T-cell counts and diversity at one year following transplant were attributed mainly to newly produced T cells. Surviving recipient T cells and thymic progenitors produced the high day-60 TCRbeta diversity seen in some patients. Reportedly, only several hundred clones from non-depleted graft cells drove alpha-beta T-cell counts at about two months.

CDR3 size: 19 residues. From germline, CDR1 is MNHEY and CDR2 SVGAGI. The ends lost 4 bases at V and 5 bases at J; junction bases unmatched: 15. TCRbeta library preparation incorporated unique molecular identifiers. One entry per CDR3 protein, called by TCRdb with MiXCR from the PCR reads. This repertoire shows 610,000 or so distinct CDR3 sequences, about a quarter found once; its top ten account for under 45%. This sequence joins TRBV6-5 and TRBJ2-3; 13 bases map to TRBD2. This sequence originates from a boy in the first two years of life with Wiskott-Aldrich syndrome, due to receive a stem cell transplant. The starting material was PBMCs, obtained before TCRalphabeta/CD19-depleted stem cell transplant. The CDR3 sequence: CASSSRITSGRARVDTQYF. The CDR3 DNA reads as TGTGCCAGCAGTTCCCGTATAACTAGCGGGAGGGCTCGGGTAGATACGCAGTATTTT.